This TCR beta chain was sequenced during a study of beta chain features in type 1 diabetes. Cells sorted by CD45RO/CCR7/CD25/CD127/CD95/CD27 comprised CD4+ naive, central memory, regulatory and stem cell-like memory cells. The purity of all sorted populations exceeded 95%. Findings and limits, study-wide: Naive, central memory and Treg TCRB repertoires seemed to resemble each other more closely in patients than they did in healthy donors.

Reverse transcription of all isolated RNA meant that expressed TCRB transcripts were sequenced. Average reads for naive, central memory and regulatory T cell samples were several million. TCRdb keeps only in-frame clones here, not all; method: immunoSEQ multiplex PCR. The repertoire holds 130,000 or so clones, with 9.5% to 10% as singletons. For this clone: The antigen is unknown.

CDR1 and CDR2 from the germline V gene are SGHRS and YFSETQ. Trimming removed 4 bases at V and 8 bases at J, with 13 bases between. The CDR3 length is 14 residues. Sequencing used central memory CD4+ T cells from blood. The source of this sequence is a woman aged 40 to 50 in good health. The genes are TRBV5-1 and TRBJ1-6, with D maybe TRBD1 (5 bases). The CDR3 DNA reads as TGCGCCAGCAGCCCCGGAGACAGCCATTCACCCCTCCACTTT. This codes for CASSPGDSHSPLHF.